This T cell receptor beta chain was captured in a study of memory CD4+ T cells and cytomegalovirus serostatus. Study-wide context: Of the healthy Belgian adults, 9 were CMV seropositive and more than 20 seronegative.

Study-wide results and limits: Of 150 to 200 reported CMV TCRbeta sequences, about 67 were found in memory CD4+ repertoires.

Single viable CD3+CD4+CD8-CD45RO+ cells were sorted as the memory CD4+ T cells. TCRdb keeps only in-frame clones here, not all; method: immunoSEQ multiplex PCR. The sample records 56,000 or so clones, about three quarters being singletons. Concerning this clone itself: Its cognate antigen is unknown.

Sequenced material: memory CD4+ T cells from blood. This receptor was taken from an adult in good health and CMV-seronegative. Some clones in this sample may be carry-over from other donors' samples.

The CDR3 region is CASSRSSTDYEQYF. CDR3 DNA sequence: TGCGCCAGCAGCCGGTCCTCCACAGACTACGAGCAGTACTTC. J is TRBJ2-7 and V is TRBV5-1; no firm D call. V shed 4 bases and J shed 3 bases, with 14 bases lying between them. The germline gives CDR1 SGHRS, CDR2 YFSETQ. The CDR3 spans 14 residues.